What follows are 32 T cell receptor beta chains derived from one specimen sequenced in a study of beta chain features in type 1 diabetes. Expressed TCRB transcripts were sequenced because the isolated RNA had all been reverse transcribed beforehand. Clones were sequenced by immunoSEQ multiplex PCR, and TCRdb holds only the in-frame ones, with some missing. Here the sample spans 160,000 or so clones, approximately 10% being singletons. Sequencing input: central memory CD4+ T cells from blood. Receptor source: a young man in good health.

The chain employs TRBV29-1 and TRBJ1-1; D not resolved. V was shortened by 4 bases and J by 0 bases, with 9 bases between the two germline ends. Germline CDR1 SQVTM, CDR2 ANQGSEA. The CDR3 length is 13 residues. The CDR3 DNA reads as TGCAGCGTTGCCGGCAGAATGAACACTGAAGCTTTCTTT. Residues: CSVAGRMNTEAFF.

This clone was found a few times. The chain is built from TRBV7-9 and TRBJ1-2, with D perhaps TRBD1 (5 bases). Germline V CDR1 and CDR2: SEHNR, FQNEAQ (reference sequence). V gave up 3 bases and J gave up 6 bases, with 11 bases separating them. The CDR3 contains 13 residues. CDR3 bases: TGTGCCAGCAGCTTGGCAGGGATCGATGGCTACACCTTC. Its translation is CASSLAGIDGYTF. The full variable domain, completed using reference TRBV7-9 and TRBJ1-2, is DTGVSQNPRHKITKRGQNVTFRCDPISEHNRLYWYRQTLGQGPEFLTYFQNEAQLEKSRLLSDRFSAERPKGSFSTLEIQRTEQGDSAMYLCASSLAGIDGYTFGSGTRLTVV.

The chain has TRBV11-2 and TRBJ2-7, with D possibly being TRBD2 (5 bases). Between the trimmed V and J ends, which lost 1 base and 5 bases, there was a span of 12 bases. There are 14 residues in the CDR3. Germline loops: CDR1 SGHAT, CDR2 FQNNGV. The CDR3 protein is CASSLVLREHEQYF. CDR3 DNA sequence: TGTGCCAGCAGCTTAGTGTTGAGGGAGCACGAGCAGTACTTC.

This clone was counted only a few times. The rearrangement joins TRBV30 to TRBJ2-7; D is possibly TRBD1 (5 bases). CDR1 is GTSNPN, CDR2 SVGIG, per germline (reference sequence). The CDR3 runs to 14 residues. Trimming cost V 5 bases and J 2 bases, with 16 bases left between them. In nucleotides, the CDR3 is TGTGCCTGGGGTAGGCCAGGGCGAACCTACGAGCAGTACTTC. Translation gives CAWGRPGRTYEQYF.

A few counts support this clone. V is TRBV28 and J is TRBJ2-1; TRBD2 aligns across 8 bases. The length of the CDR3 is 14 residues. J gave up 9 bases and V 7 bases, and 11 bases lay outside the gene matches. The germline gives CDR1 MDHEN, CDR2 SYDVKM. DNA of the CDR3: TGTGCCAGCACCTCGAGTAGCGGGAACTCTGAGCAGTTCTTC. This codes for CASTSSSGNSEQFF.

This clone was detected only a few times. The J gene is TRBJ1-2, the V gene TRBV29-1, with 10 bases lining up with TRBD1. Germline loops: CDR1 SQVTM, CDR2 ANQGSEA. J lost 4 bases, V lost 2 bases, and 4 bases had no gene match. This CDR3 is 14 amino acids long. The CDR3 DNA sequence: TGCAGCGTTGAAAGGGGGACAGGGGTCTATGGCTACACCTTC. Protein: CSVERGTGVYGYTF.

This clone has only a few counts. The chain employs TRBV10-3 and TRBJ2-4, with TRBD2 matching 7 bases. CDR1 ENHRY and CDR2 SYGVKD come from the germline V gene. CDR3 length equals 15 residues. J was trimmed by 4 bases and V by 2 bases; bases with no gene match: 5. The CDR3 reads CAISELEAGKNIQYF. Here the CDR3 DNA reads TGTGCCATCAGTGAGCTGGAAGCGGGAAAAAACATTCAGTACTTC.

This chain connects TRBV7-3 to TRBJ2-5, with TRBD2 matching over 8 bases. The length of the CDR3 is 13 residues. Per germline, CDR1 SGHTA and CDR2 FQGTGA. Trimming took 5 bases from V and 5 from J; bases not matched to a gene: 4. In nucleotides, the CDR3 is TGTGCCAGCAGCAGGGGACTAGAGGAGACCCAGTACTTC. Residues: CASSRGLEETQYF. Complete variable domain (other parts from reference TRBV7-3 and TRBJ2-5): GAGVSQTPSNKVTEKGKYVELRCDPISGHTALYWYRQSLGQGPEFLIYFQGTGAADDSGLPNDRFFAVRPEGSVSTLKIQRTERGDSAVYLCASSRGLEETQYFGPGTRLLVL.

This clone has at least ten counts. The rearrangement uses TRBV7-9 and TRBJ2-3; tentative D call: TRBD1 (5 bases). The CDR3 sequence is 14 residues long. In germline, CDR1 is SEHNR, CDR2 FQNEAQ (reference sequence). Trimming shortened V by 3 bases and J by 4 bases, and 11 bases separated the two germline ends. The CDR3 nucleotides read TGTGCCAGCAGCTTTGGGCAGGGTGCAGATACGCAGTATTTT. Translating gives CASSFGQGADTQYF.

This clone was found a few times. CDR3: CSARDRGDWNEQFF. The CDR3 DNA is TGCAGCGCCCGGGACAGGGGGGACTGGAATGAGCAGTTCTTC. The chain is built from TRBV29-1 and TRBJ2-1; 11 nucleotides agree with TRBD1. Looked up from germline, CDR1 is SQVTM and CDR2 is ANQGSEA. The CDR3 spans 14 residues. V trimming: 7 bases; J trimming: 7 bases; junction bases outside the gene matches: 9.

This clone was counted between two and nine times. This chain uses TRBV7-2 with TRBJ1-1; D is ambiguous. V dropped 3 bases and J dropped 0 bases, with 8 bases sitting between them. Germline CDR1 is SGHTA and CDR2 is FQGNSA. This CDR3 is built from 14 residues. The CDR3 DNA reads as TGTGCCAGCAGCTTGGACGGGGTGAACACTGAAGCTTTCTTT. It codes for CASSLDGVNTEAFF.

The rearrangement links TRBV6-6 to TRBJ2-4; no firm D call. The ends were cut back, 8 bases at V and 2 bases at J, with 13 bases in the middle. Germline V gene lookup returns CDR1 MNHNY and CDR2 SVGAGI (reference sequence). The CDR3 spans 14 residues. DNA for the CDR3: TGTGCCAGCGGTGCTCGCGTCTCCAAAAACATTCAGTACTTC. Translating gives CASGARVSKNIQYF.

J is TRBJ2-3 and V is TRBV4-3; D is ambiguous. Trimming shortened V by 0 bases and J by 0 bases, and 7 bases separated the two germline ends. The CDR3 is 15 residues long. The germline CDR1 and CDR2 sequences are LGHNA and YSLEER. The CDR3 region has the DNA TGCGCCAGCAGCCAAGATCCAGCTAGCACAGATACGCAGTATTTT. It is translated as CASSQDPASTDTQYF.

A few counts support this clone. The V call is TRBV7-9, the J call TRBJ1-1, with a weak D call TRBD1 (5 bases). The germline V gene has CDR1 SEHNR and CDR2 FQNEAQ (reference sequence). The CDR3 runs to 8 residues. CDR3 nucleotides: TGTGTCAGGGTAGAAGCTTTCTTT. Amino acids: CVRVEAFF.

V usage is TRBV10-3 and J usage is TRBJ2-3, with TRBD1 matching over 9 bases. The CDR3 is 16 amino acids. Germline assignment: CDR1 ENHRY and CDR2 SYGVKD. The V gene end was trimmed by 4 bases and the J gene end by 5 bases; junction bases not matched to a gene: 10. The CDR3 region is CAISGKGQGEGDTQYF. CDR3 in DNA: TGTGCCATCAGTGGAAAGGGACAGGGTGAAGGAGATACGCAGTATTTT.

This clone was counted at least ten times. The chain is built from TRBV9 and TRBJ2-3, with D hard to call. Germline CDR1 SGDLS, CDR2 YYNGEE. V dropped 0 bases and J dropped 5 bases, with 4 bases sitting between them. The CDR3 is 12 residues long. The DNA for the CDR3 is TGTGCCAGCAGCGTAGTTGAAGATACGCAGTATTTT. This sequence encodes CASSVVEDTQYF.

This clone was picked up many times. The gene calls are TRBV19 and TRBJ2-3; possible D gene TRBD2, 6 bases. Trimming took off 6 bases at V and 4 bases at J, with 8 bases between the two ends. Germline assignment: CDR1 LNHDA and CDR2 SQIVND (reference sequence). CDR3 length: 12 amino acids. The CDR3: CASSGRADTQYF. In nucleotides, the CDR3 is TGTGCCAGTAGCGGGAGAGCAGATACGCAGTATTTT.

CDR3 nucleotides: TGCAGCGTTGCGGGAGGGCAGGGGAGGGATACGCAGTATTTT. Translated, it gives CSVAGGQGRDTQYF. The genes are TRBV29-1 and TRBJ2-3, with 8 bases fitting TRBD2. The trim removed 4 bases at V and 6 bases at J, leaving 9 bases unmatched. Germline CDR1 SQVTM, CDR2 ANQGSEA. This CDR3 has 14 amino acids.

The CDR3 is CASSPGRSSYEQYF. The CDR3 region has the DNA TGTGCCAGCAGCCCCGGACGGTCCTCCTACGAGCAGTACTTC. V is TRBV11-3 and J is TRBJ2-7; D uncertain. The CDR3 loop spans 14 amino acids. V dropped 5 bases and J dropped 0 bases, with 11 bases sitting between them. Germline lookup yields CDR1 SGHNT and CDR2 YENEEA.

This clone was observed a handful of times. The CDR3 nucleotides read TGCGCCAGCAGAATAGAAGAGACCCAGTACTTC. Protein sequence: CASRIEETQYF. The chain has TRBV5-1 and TRBJ2-5; D uncertain. Germline V CDR1 and CDR2: SGHRS, YFSETQ. The V end lost 5 bases, the J end lost 3 bases, and 5 bases lay between the germline ends. The CDR3 length is 11 residues. The variable domain in full, with the rest retrieved from reference TRBV5-1 and TRBJ2-5, is KAGVTQTPRYLIKTRGQQVTLSCSPISGHRSVSWYQQTPGQGLQFLFEYFSETQRNKGNFPGRFSGRQFSNSRSEMNVSTLELGDSALYLCASRIEETQYFGPGTRLLVL.

At least ten counts were recorded for this clone. The chain has TRBV28 and TRBJ2-7; possibly TRBD1 for D (6 bases). Deletions cut 6 bases from V and 4 bases from J, with 16 bases between. Germline CDR1 reads MDHEN; CDR2 reads SYDVKM. There are 14 residues in the CDR3. This chain's CDR3 is CASREQGNQYEQYF. In DNA, the CDR3 is TGTGCCAGCAGGGAACAGGGAAACCAGTACGAGCAGTACTTC.

This chain connects TRBV7-2 to TRBJ2-7; D may correspond to TRBD1 or TRBD2 (6 bases each). V was clipped by 0 bases and J by 4 bases, with 16 bases between them. The CDR3 consists of 16 residues. The germline V gene encodes CDR1 SGHTA and CDR2 FQGNSA. The CDR3 DNA reads TGTGCCAGCAGCTTAGCTATCGATCCGGGGGCTTACGAGCAGTACTTC. Translating gives CASSLAIDPGAYEQYF.

This clone was counted between two and nine times. The chain couples TRBV5-1 to TRBJ2-7, with D unresolved. CDR1 and CDR2 (germline): SGHRS, YFSETQ. V lost 0 bases, J lost 5 bases, and 6 bases lay in between. This CDR3 spans 12 amino acids. In DNA, the CDR3 is TGCGCCAGCAGCTTGGATGGGGACGAGCAGTACTTC. Amino acid sequence: CASSLDGDEQYF.

Of note for this clone: The sample contains more than one DNA sequence encoding this CDR3. CDR3 sequence (DNA): TGTGCCAGCAGCTCTTATACAGATACGCAGTATTTT. Residues: CASSSYTDTQYF. V usage is TRBV7-2 and J usage is TRBJ2-3, with D uncertain. Trimming removed 4 bases from V and 3 bases from J, with 5 bases in between. Germline V gene sequence: CDR1 SGHTA, CDR2 FQGNSA. This CDR3 region has 12 residues. Based on the CDR3 plus reference TRBV7-2 and TRBJ2-3, the full variable domain is GAGVSQSPSNKVTEKGKDVELRCDPISGHTALYWYRQSLGQGLEFLIYFQGNSAPDKSGLPSDRFSAERTGGSVSTLTIQRTQQEDSAVYLCASSSYTDTQYFGPGTRLTVL.

The gene calls are TRBV30 and TRBJ2-4; 11 bases are shared with TRBD2. CDR3 length: 12 amino acids. Losses at the gene ends were 2 bases for V and 13 bases for J; bases not matched to a gene: 4. From germline, CDR1 is GTSNPN and CDR2 SVGIG (reference sequence). The CDR3 DNA is TGTGCCTGGAGTACGTCTAGCGGGGGGCAGTACTTC. It yields the protein CAWSTSSGGQYF.

This clone has a single count. The gene calls are TRBV5-1 and TRBJ2-1; 7 bases fit TRBD2. Trimming took 5 bases from V and 0 from J; bases not matched to a gene: 5. CDR3 length: 15 residues. Germline V CDR1 and CDR2: SGHRS, YFSETQ. The CDR3 here is CASRSTSDSYNEQFF. The CDR3 DNA is TGCGCCAGCAGGTCTACTAGCGACTCCTACAATGAGCAGTTCTTC.

The chain joins TRBV2 to TRBJ2-5, with D tentatively TRBD1 (7 bases). The CDR3 runs to 15 residues. Germline V gene lookup returns CDR1 SNHLY and CDR2 FYNNEI. V was clipped by 6 bases and J by 2 bases, with 16 bases between them. The CDR3 DNA follows: TGTGCCAGCAGGCGTAACCAGGGGGGACAAGAGACCCAGTACTTC. Protein sequence: CASRRNQGGQETQYF.

The gene calls are TRBV7-2 and TRBJ2-7, with a tentative D call TRBD2 (6 bases). CDR3 length equals 14 residues. V dropped 3 bases and J dropped 2 bases, with 11 bases sitting between them. The germline CDR1 and CDR2 sequences are SGHTA and FQGNSA. The CDR3 nucleotides are TGTGCCAGCAGCTTCGGGACTCTTGCCTACGAGCAGTACTTC. Its protein product is CASSFGTLAYEQYF.

Only a few counts were recorded for this clone. The chain links TRBV7-2 to TRBJ2-3; 7 bases match TRBD2. V lost 5 bases, J lost 5 bases, and 4 bases stayed unmatched. Germline V gene lookup returns CDR1 SGHTA and CDR2 FQGNSA. The CDR3 contains 13 residues. The CDR3 spells CASSPGLLDTQYF. The CDR3 DNA reads as TGTGCCAGCAGCCCGGGACTATTAGATACGCAGTATTTT.

This clone was seen a handful of times. V is TRBV9 and J is TRBJ2-4; D may be TRBD2 (6 bases). V lost 0 bases and J 8 bases, leaving 12 bases between the germline ends. Germline V gene lookup returns CDR1 SGDLS and CDR2 YYNGEE. CDR3 length equals 14 residues. The CDR3 region is CASSVDLAPDIQYF. DNA of the CDR3: TGTGCCAGCAGCGTAGACCTAGCGCCGGACATTCAGTACTTC.

As DNA, the CDR3 is TGCGCCAGCAGTCCAGGGAGCGCGGCCTACGAGCAGTACTTC. Translating gives CASSPGSAAYEQYF. The chain has TRBV23-1 and TRBJ2-7; D possibly uses TRBD1 or TRBD2 (5 bases each). TRBV23-1 is recorded as an ORF, its role being uncertain. Trimming pared 4 bases from V and 2 bases from J, leaving 12 bases between. The CDR3 has 14 residues.

The chain recombines TRBV10-3 with TRBJ1-1; no reliable D call. CDR1 ENHRY and CDR2 SYGVKD come from the germline V gene. The germline V and J ends were trimmed by 11 bases and 0 bases, with 13 bases remaining between them. The CDR3 consists of 13 residues. For the CDR3, the DNA is TGTGCCGCCCTCACCGGGATGAACACTGAAGCTTTCTTT. It codes for CAALTGMNTEAFF.